This T cell receptor (beta chain) was sequenced during a study of blood T cell repertoires in COVID-19. Study as a whole: Material from acute and convalescent COVID-19 was sourced from the United States, Italy and Spain. The cDNA or gDNA used as material had been derived from T cells, B-cell-depleted T cells, or PBMCs.

How the authors handled the data: From reference gene primer amplification, estimates of nucleated cell counts were derived. The repertoire was sequenced with immunoSEQ multiplex PCR; TCRdb's copy has only in-frame clones and lacks some. For V, J and clone size, that table is used; D and trimming come from the DNA. Of fewer than 450,000 clones listed, under 95% are singletons. V gave up 5 bases and J gave up 4 bases; unmatched junction bases: 6. Germline CDR1 is SGHTA and CDR2 is FQGNSA. CDR3 length: 14 amino acids. What was sequenced was peripheral blood. The chain joins TRBV7-2 to TRBJ1-1; 8 bases match TRBD1. The clonotype originates from a woman aged 18-35 years who had recovered from COVID-19. Written as DNA, the CDR3 is TGTGCCAGCAGCATAGGACAGGGAGGCACTGAAGCTTTCTTT. This sequence encodes CASSIGQGGTEAFF.